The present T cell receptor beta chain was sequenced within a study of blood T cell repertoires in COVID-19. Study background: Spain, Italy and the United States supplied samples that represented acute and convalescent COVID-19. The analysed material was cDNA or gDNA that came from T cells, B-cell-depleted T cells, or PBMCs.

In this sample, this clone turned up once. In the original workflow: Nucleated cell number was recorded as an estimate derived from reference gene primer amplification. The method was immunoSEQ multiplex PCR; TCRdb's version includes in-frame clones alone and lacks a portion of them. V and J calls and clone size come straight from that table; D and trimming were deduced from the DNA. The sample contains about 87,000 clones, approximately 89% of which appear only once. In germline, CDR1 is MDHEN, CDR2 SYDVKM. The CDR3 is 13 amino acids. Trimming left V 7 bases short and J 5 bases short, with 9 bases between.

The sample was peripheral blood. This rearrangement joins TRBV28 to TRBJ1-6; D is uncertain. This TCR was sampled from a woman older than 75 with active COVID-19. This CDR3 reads CASNRVDNSPLHF. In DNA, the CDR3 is TGTGCCAGCAACCGGGTAGATAATTCACCCCTCCACTTT.